The rows below give T cell receptor beta chains drawn from one sample of a study of blood T cell repertoires in COVID-19. Profiled with immunoSEQ multiplex PCR; TCRdb holds only in-frame clones, not every one. The table includes some 300,000 clones, about 90% detected once. Sequencing used PBMCs or T cells enriched from blood (not recorded which). The receptors stem from a woman between 25 and 40 years old who had recovered from COVID-19. Each CDR3 is given with its conserved first and last residue. The D gene is left open where the match is weak. Not all rows give a size; the values are once, few, many and, for expanded clones, a class.

v_call	clone_size	d_call	j_call	cdr3_aa	cdr3_nt
TRBV7-9	NA	NA	TRBJ2-7	CASTRTEAYEQYF	TGTGCCAGCACCAGAACAGAAGCCTACGAGCAGTACTTC
TRBV18	NA	TRBD2	TRBJ2-3	CASSPLAGSSTDTQYF	TGTGCCAGCTCACCTCTAGCGGGGAGTAGCACAGATACGCAGTATTTT
TRBV6-5	NA	TRBD2	TRBJ2-1	CASTFAGGAYNEQFF	TGTGCCAGCACTTTCGCGGGGGGGGCCTACAATGAGCAGTTCTTC
TRBV5-1	NA	TRBD1	TRBJ1-2	CASSLGGQGTSGYTF	TGCGCCAGCAGCTTGGGAGGACAGGGGACCAGTGGCTACACCTTC
TRBV13	NA	NA	TRBJ2-7	CASSSLGDEQYF	TGTGCCAGCAGCTCACTAGGAGACGAGCAGTACTTC
TRBV4-3	NA	TRBD1	TRBJ2-3	CASSLTGGGTDTQYF	TGCGCCAGCAGCCTTACAGGGGGCGGAACAGATACGCAGTATTTT
TRBV9	NA	NA	TRBJ2-3	CASSVGGVILDTQYF	TGTGCCAGCAGCGTAGGCGGGGTCATCTTGGATACGCAGTATTTT
TRBV3-1/TRBV3-2	NA	NA	TRBJ1-1	CASSLHVALRVGTEAFF	TGTGCCAGCAGCCTCCACGTCGCACTCCGGGTGGGTACTGAAGCTTTCTTT
TRBV27	NA	NA	TRBJ1-5	CASSTQGVGQPQHF	TGTGCCAGCAGTACACAGGGTGTGGGTCAGCCCCAGCATTTT
TRBV3-1/TRBV3-2	NA	TRBD1	TRBJ1-4	CASSRNPGTGYEKLFF	TGTGCCAGCAGCCGGAACCCCGGGACAGGGTATGAAAAACTGTTTTTT
TRBV5-4	NA	TRBD1	TRBJ2-3	CASSHKQGANTDTQYF	TGTGCCAGCAGCCACAAACAGGGGGCTAACACAGATACGCAGTATTTT
TRBV28	NA	TRBD1	TRBJ2-2	CASRTGSNTGELFF	TGTGCCAGCAGGACAGGGTCGAACACCGGGGAGCTGTTTTTT
TRBV4-1	NA	TRBD2	TRBJ2-5	CASSQVGLAVETQYF	TGCGCCAGCAGCCAAGTGGGACTAGCCGTAGAGACCCAGTACTTC
TRBV5-1	NA	NA	TRBJ2-5	CASRRGADQETQYF	TGCGCCTCCCGCCGGGGGGCGGACCAAGAGACCCAGTACTTC
TRBV6-5	NA	NA	TRBJ2-5	CASSYRGSGETQYF	TGTGCCAGCAGTTACCGGGGATCGGGGGAGACCCAGTACTTC
TRBV24-1	NA	TRBD2	TRBJ2-1	CATSFASGGAEQFF	TGTGCCACCAGTTTTGCTAGCGGGGGGGCTGAGCAGTTCTTC
TRBV6-6	once	NA	TRBJ2-1	CASSYRGNEQFF	TGTGCCAGCAGTTACCGGGGCAATGAGCAGTTCTTC
TRBV5-4	NA	NA	TRBJ2-3	CASSSVTDAGTQYF	TGTGCCAGCAGCTCCGTGACCGACGCCGGGACGCAGTATTTT
TRBV2	NA	NA	TRBJ1-5	CASSVGTTQPQHF	TGTGCCAGCAGTGTCGGGACAACTCAGCCCCAGCATTTT
TRBV4-3	NA	TRBD1	TRBJ1-5	CASSQDTGGVQPQHF	TGCGCCAGCAGCCAAGATACAGGGGGGGTTCAGCCCCAGCATTTT
TRBV27	NA	TRBD1	TRBJ1-4	CASRAHQGTGDGKLFF	TGTGCCAGCAGAGCGCACCAAGGGACAGGGGACGGAAAACTGTTTTTT
TRBV29-1	NA	TRBD2	TRBJ2-5	CSVLVGGRTKIAQYF	TGCAGCGTTCTTGTGGGGGGGAGGACAAAGATTGCCCAGTACTTC
TRBV19	NA	NA	TRBJ1-3	CASSGRARNTIYF	TGTGCCAGTAGTGGCAGGGCCCGAAACACCATATATTTT
TRBV3-1/TRBV3-2	NA	TRBD2	TRBJ2-1	CASSDGTSDRDEQFF	TGTGCCAGCAGCGACGGGACTAGCGATCGGGATGAGCAGTTCTTC
TRBV30	NA	NA	TRBJ1-2	CAWSQTRGWYYGYTF	TGTGCCTGGAGCCAAACGCGGGGATGGTACTATGGCTACACCTTC
TRBV4-3	NA	TRBD1	TRBJ1-1	CASSRDRGIPEAFF	TGCGCCAGCAGCCGGGACAGGGGGATCCCTGAAGCTTTCTTT
TRBV2	NA	TRBD1	TRBJ1-5	CASSERGRGGQPQHF	TGTGCCAGCAGTGAAAGGGGGCGGGGGGGCCAGCCCCAGCATTTT
TRBV5-6	NA	NA	TRBJ1-2	CASSITGTPEGGYTF	TGTGCCAGCAGCATAACCGGGACACCCGAAGGGGGCTACACCTTC
TRBV10-3	NA	TRBD1	TRBJ2-1	CAISNQGAKSYNEQFF	TGTGCCATCAGTAACCAGGGGGCCAAGTCCTACAATGAGCAGTTCTTC
TRBV7-9	NA	TRBD2	TRBJ2-5	CASSVRRLAIETQYF	TGTGCCAGCAGCGTCAGGAGACTAGCGATTGAGACCCAGTACTTC
TRBV3-1/TRBV3-2	NA	TRBD2	TRBJ2-5	CASSQGPSGAETQYF	TGTGCCAGCAGCCAAGGTCCTAGCGGGGCAGAGACCCAGTACTTC
TRBV29-1	NA	NA	TRBJ1-1	CSVGPVVGNTEAFF	TGCAGCGTTGGCCCGGTTGTTGGGAACACTGAAGCTTTCTTT
TRBV7-9	NA	TRBD2	TRBJ2-3	CASSWGTSGSTDTQYF	TGTGCCAGCAGCTGGGGGACTAGCGGGAGCACAGATACGCAGTATTTT
TRBV5-1	few	NA	TRBJ1-2	CASSLEQARGYTF	TGCGCCAGCAGCTTAGAACAGGCTCGTGGCTACACCTTC
TRBV21-1	NA	NA	TRBJ1-1	CARNWRNTEAFF	TGTGCCAGGAATTGGAGGAACACTGAAGCTTTCTTT
TRBV19	NA	NA	TRBJ1-1	CASSIDRGTEAFF	TGTGCCAGTAGTATAGATCGGGGCACTGAAGCTTTCTTT
TRBV7-9	few	TRBD1	TRBJ1-1	CASSFPKTGDDTEAFF	TGTGCCAGCAGCTTTCCGAAGACAGGGGATGACACTGAAGCTTTCTTT
TRBV18	NA	TRBD2	TRBJ2-1	CASSPVAGGEYNEQFF	TGTGCCAGCTCACCAGTGGCGGGGGGAGAGTACAATGAGCAGTTCTTC
TRBV28	NA	TRBD1	TRBJ2-6	CASSSPHRGRSSGANVLTF	TGTGCCAGCAGTTCACCACACAGGGGGCGAAGCTCTGGGGCCAACGTCCTGACTTTC
TRBV7-2	NA	NA	TRBJ1-1	CASSTQTGRLGAFF	TGTGCCAGCAGCACCCAAACAGGGCGCCTGGGTGCTTTCTTT
TRBV2	NA	NA	TRBJ1-2	CASRNTGVYGYTF	TGTGCCAGCAGGAATACAGGAGTCTATGGCTACACCTTC
TRBV25-1	once	NA	TRBJ2-6	CASSPGTGAGANVLTF	TGTGCCAGCAGCCCTGGGACGGGAGCTGGGGCCAACGTCCTGACTTTC